The 30 T cell receptor beta chains given below trace back to one sample, sequenced in a study of T cells in tumors after PD-1 blockade. This table comes from immunoSEQ multiplex PCR, and its TCRdb copy is limited to in-frame clones, with some not included. The table includes 60,000 to 75,000 clones, around 74% detected once. The sequencing here drew on PBMCs, taken after anti-PD-1 treatment. These receptors all come from a human donor with basal cell carcinoma.

The chain employs TRBV5-6 and TRBJ2-1, with TRBD1 identical over 9 bases. The CDR3 has 15 amino acids. Germline trimming cut 0 bases from V and 3 bases from J; bases unmatched to any gene: 1. CDR1 and CDR2 from the germline V gene are SGHDT and YYEEEE. As DNA, the CDR3 is TGTGCCAGCAGCTTGGCGACAGGGGGCTACAATGAGCAGTTCTTC. Its translation: CASSLATGGYNEQFF.

The rearrangement links TRBV5-8 to TRBJ2-4; TRBD1 matches 9 bases. This CDR3 region has 15 residues. The V gene's germline CDR1 is SGHTS and CDR2 YDEGEE. V shed 0 bases, J shed 8 bases, and the junction held 6 bases outside the gene matches. The CDR3 coding sequence is TGTGCCAGCAGCTTGGCCACAGGGGGCCGGGACATTCAGTACTTC. Protein sequence: CASSLATGGRDIQYF. Full variable domain (outside the CDR3, taken from reference TRBV5-8 and TRBJ2-4): EAGVTQSPTHLIKTRGQQATLRCSPISGHTSVYWYQQALGLGLQFLLWYDEGEERNRGNFPPRFSGRQFPNYSSELNVNALELEDSALYLCASSLATGGRDIQYFGAGTRLSVL.

Worth noting for this clone: The same CDR3 arises from other DNA sequences in this sample as well. The CDR3 coding sequence is TGTGCCTGGAGTCCGGGGCAGGGGCGCACAGATACGCAGTATTTT. Amino acids: CAWSPGQGRTDTQYF. This chain joins TRBV30 and TRBJ2-3; TRBD1 might be the D (6 bases). Germline V CDR1 and CDR2: GTSNPN, SVGIG (reference sequence). Trimming shortened V by 2 bases and J by 1 base, and 13 bases separated the two germline ends. This CDR3 is built from 15 residues.

As for this clone: At the DNA level, this CDR3 is encoded by other sequences in the same sample as well. V usage is TRBV5-1 and J usage is TRBJ2-7; D might be TRBD1 or TRBD2, each matching 5 bases. Per the germline V gene, CDR1 is SGHRS and CDR2 is YFSETQ. V was cut by 4 bases and J by 1 base, with 9 bases left in between. This CDR3 has 13 residues. CDR3 loop: CASSRDGSYEQYF. In nucleotides, the CDR3 is TGCGCCAGCAGCCGGGACGGATCCTACGAGCAGTACTTC.

The J gene is TRBJ1-1, the V gene TRBV10-3, with TRBD1 identical over 7 bases. In germline, CDR1 is ENHRY, CDR2 SYGVKD. The CDR3 is made up of 14 amino acids. The trim removed 6 bases at V and 7 bases at J, leaving 11 bases unmatched. DNA of the CDR3: TGTGCCATCAGAGATAACAGGGGAGCAGGTGAAGCTTTCTTT. This codes for CAIRDNRGAGEAFF.

V usage is TRBV30 and J usage is TRBJ2-2; D gene unclear. The CDR3 loop spans 13 amino acids. The germline V and J ends were trimmed by 7 bases and 4 bases, with 13 bases remaining between them. The germline V gene encodes CDR1 GTSNPN and CDR2 SVGIG (reference sequence). The chain's CDR3 is CAFLYSGTGELFF. As DNA, the CDR3 is TGTGCCTTTCTTTACTCGGGCACCGGGGAGCTGTTTTTT.

For this clone: Other DNA sequences within the sample encode an identical CDR3. The chain links TRBV6-4 to TRBJ2-1; 7 bases align to TRBD2. V shed 0 bases and J 0 bases; nucleotides not matched to a gene: 2. This CDR3 has 16 amino acids. The germline V gene has CDR1 MRHNA and CDR2 SNTAGT. CDR3 loop: CASSDSWGGSYNEQFF. The CDR3 nucleotides read TGTGCCAGCAGTGACTCATGGGGGGGCTCCTACAATGAGCAGTTCTTC.

The rearrangement links TRBV20-1 to TRBJ1-2, with D unresolved. Trimming took 3 bases from V and 6 from J, leaving 8 bases between them. Germline V gene sequence: CDR1 DFQATT, CDR2 SNEGSKA (reference sequence). The CDR3 has 11 residues. CDR3 bases: TGCAGTGCTAGCAATTGGGATGGCTACACCTTC. Translation: CSASNWDGYTF.

By share, this clone counts as medium-sized. The chain couples TRBV7-2 to TRBJ1-1; D perhaps matches TRBD1 (5 bases). V was clipped by 5 bases and J by 3 bases, with 16 bases between them. The length of the CDR3 is 15 residues. Germline V gene sequence: CDR1 SGHTA, CDR2 FQGNSA. For the CDR3, the DNA is TGTGCCAGCAGCCCGAGGGGCCCGACGGACACTGAAGCTTTCTTT. Its translation is CASSPRGPTDTEAFF.

This chain connects TRBV24-1 to TRBJ2-2, with D hard to call. CDR1 and CDR2 from the germline V gene are KGHDR and SFDVKD. V was pared by 0 bases and J by 4 bases, with 2 bases between. The CDR3 contains 13 residues. This CDR3 reads CATSDLFTGELFF. DNA of the CDR3: TGTGCCACCAGTGATTTGTTCACCGGGGAGCTGTTTTTT.

The chain links TRBV19 to TRBJ1-4; D might be TRBD1 (6 bases). Germline values: CDR1 LNHDA, CDR2 SQIVND (reference sequence). The CDR3 loop spans 14 amino acids. Trimming took 6 bases from V and 8 from J, leaving 16 bases between them. The CDR3 DNA sequence: TGTGCCAGTAGCCCCGGGGGCGATTCAGAAAAACTGTTTTTT. This sequence encodes CASSPGGDSEKLFF.

The chain employs TRBV5-1 and TRBJ2-6, with D unclear. V lost 6 bases to trimming and J lost 2 bases, with 9 bases between them. The CDR3 is 14 residues long. From germline, CDR1 is SGHRS and CDR2 YFSETQ. CDR3 in amino acids: CASTLTTGANVLTF. The CDR3 DNA follows: TGCGCCAGCACACTCACGACTGGGGCCAACGTCCTGACTTTC.

The chain carries TRBV7-2 and TRBJ1-3; 7 nucleotides line up with TRBD1. CDR3 length equals 17 residues. Germline trimming cut 3 bases from V and 0 bases from J; bases unmatched to any gene: 8. Germline V gene sequence: CDR1 SGHTA, CDR2 FQGNSA. The CDR3 is CASSLDAGGYSGNTIYF. CDR3 bases: TGTGCCAGCAGCTTGGATGCAGGGGGTTACTCTGGAAACACCATATATTTT.

The gene calls are TRBV7-2 and TRBJ1-2; TRBD1 matches at 9 bases. Germline V gene data show CDR1 as SGHTA and CDR2 as FQGNSA. The CDR3 is 16 amino acids. Trimming removed 4 bases from V and 4 bases from J; junction bases left unmatched: 10. Here the CDR3 reads CASSSNGQGTVYGYTF. The CDR3 coding sequence is TGTGCCAGCAGCTCGAACGGACAGGGGACTGTCTATGGCTACACCTTC.

There are a few counts of this clone. The chain links TRBV5-1 to TRBJ2-1, with TRBD2 identical over 9 bases. Germline V CDR1 and CDR2: SGHRS, YFSETQ. The V segment lost 4 bases and the J segment 7 bases; nucleotides outside the gene matches: 9. The CDR3 is 15 amino acids. The CDR3 nucleotides read TGCGCCAGCAGCGGGGGCGGGGGGGCCTCGAATGAGCAGTTCTTC. Translating it yields CASSGGGGASNEQFF.

J is TRBJ2-5 and V is TRBV7-8, with D possibly matching TRBD1 (5 bases). Germline V lookup: CDR1 SGHVS, CDR2 FQNEAQ. This CDR3 contains 15 residues. With 1 base removed from V and 2 bases from J, the gap between germline ends came to 11 bases. The CDR3 loop reads CASSLVVGPQETQYF. The CDR3, as DNA: TGTGCCAGCAGCTTAGTCGTGGGGCCACAAGAGACCCAGTACTTC.

The chain combines TRBV5-1 with TRBJ2-1; D is perhaps TRBD1 (6 bases). Germline CDR1 reads SGHRS; CDR2 reads YFSETQ. This CDR3 has 16 amino acids. The germline V and J ends were trimmed by 0 bases and 3 bases, with 13 bases remaining between them. CDR3 residues: CASSLAGAGVYNEQFF. The DNA for the CDR3 is TGCGCCAGCAGCTTGGCCGGGGCAGGGGTCTACAATGAGCAGTTCTTC.

The rearrangement joins TRBV5-1 to TRBJ2-3; D remains ambiguous. CDR1 is SGHRS and CDR2 is YFSETQ in the germline V gene. The ends were cut back, 4 bases at V and 4 bases at J, with 10 bases in the middle. The CDR3 is made up of 13 amino acids. The CDR3 DNA reads TGCGCCAGCAGCGGAGCACGGGCAGATACGCAGTATTTT. Protein product: CASSGARADTQYF.

This clone came up once. The chain recombines TRBV19 with TRBJ1-1; 8 nucleotides line up with TRBD1. The CDR3 loop spans 17 amino acids. V lost 3 bases and J lost 5; bases outside the gene matches: 14. CDR1 is LNHDA and CDR2 is SQIVND in the germline V gene (reference sequence). The CDR3 here is CASSMRSWNRGTTEAFF. The DNA for the CDR3 is TGTGCCAGTAGTATGCGCTCGTGGAACAGGGGGACGACTGAAGCTTTCTTT. The full variable domain, rest sourced from reference TRBV19 and TRBJ1-1, is DGGITQSPKYLFRKEGQNVTLSCEQNLNHDAMYWYRQDPGQGLRLIYYSQIVNDFQKGDIAEGYSVSREKKESFPLTVTSAQKNPTAFYLCASSMRSWNRGTTEAFFGQGTRLTVV.

This clone was detected only a few times. The junction shows a germline mismatch at one end, possibly a read error. DNA for the CDR3: TGTGCTAGCAGCTTCCGTGGGACTAGCGGGGGACGAGAGACCCAGTACTTC. It codes for CASSFRGTSGGRETQYF. The genes are TRBV7-7 and TRBJ2-5, with TRBD2 matching over 14 bases. This CDR3 region has 17 residues. CDR1 is SSHAT and CDR2 is FNYEAQ in the germline V gene (reference sequence). Drawing the rest from reference TRBV7-7 and TRBJ2-5, the complete variable domain is GAGVSQSPRYKVTKRGQDVTLRCDPISSHATLYWYQQALGQGPEFLTYFNYEAQPDKSGLPSDRFSAERPEGSISTLTIQRTEQRDSAMYRCASSFRGTSGGRETQYFGPGTRLLVL.

This chain connects TRBV5-1 to TRBJ2-3, with a weak D call TRBD1 (6 bases). Trimming stripped 5 bases from V and 5 bases from J, with 15 bases between. The CDR3 contains 14 residues. Germline assignment: CDR1 SGHRS and CDR2 YFSETQ. The CDR3, as DNA: TGCGCCAGCAGTGACAGCTCACAGGGAGATACGCAGTATTTT. It is translated as CASSDSSQGDTQYF.

The count of this clone is one. The V and J genes are TRBV7-9 and TRBJ2-7; possible D gene TRBD1, 5 bases. The CDR3 loop spans 17 amino acids. V was pared by 0 bases and J by 4 bases, with 19 bases between. Germline CDR1 SEHNR, CDR2 FQNEAQ (reference sequence). CDR3 coding DNA: TGTGCCAGCAGCTTAGCGGGGCCCTCAACATGGCAATACGAGCAGTACTTC. Translating it yields CASSLAGPSTWQYEQYF.

The CDR3 nucleotides are TGTGCCAGCAGCCGTCCGGATCAAAATGAAAAACTGTTTTTT. This encodes CASSRPDQNEKLFF. The rearrangement links TRBV28 to TRBJ1-4; D gene ambiguous. The CDR3 loop spans 14 amino acids. V was shortened by 6 bases and J by 5 bases, with 13 bases between the two germline ends. Germline V gene lookup returns CDR1 MDHEN and CDR2 SYDVKM.

This clone was counted only a few times. The CDR3 sequence is CASSQEGGGPPTGELFF. CDR3 in DNA: TGTGCCAGCAGCCAAGAAGGCGGGGGACCCCCCACCGGGGAGCTGTTTTTT. The J gene is TRBJ2-2, the V gene TRBV4-2; 7 positions agree with TRBD2. The V segment lost 0 bases and the J segment 4 bases; nucleotides outside the gene matches: 8. The germline V gene encodes CDR1 LGHNA and CDR2 YNFKEQ. CDR3 length: 17 residues.

Points on this clone: This may stem from a read error, because a much larger clone lies one nucleotide away. The gene calls are TRBV5-4 and TRBJ1-1; D ambiguous. The CDR3 extends over 12 amino acids. Germline V CDR1 and CDR2: SGHNT, YYREEE (reference sequence). Trimming took 4 bases from V and 1 from J, leaving 5 bases between them. CDR3 DNA sequence: TGTGCCAGCAGCCATAGGAACACTGAAGCTTTCTTT. The encoded protein is CASSHRNTEAFF.

This chain links TRBV19 with TRBJ1-5; TRBD1 matches 10 bases. The trim removed 4 bases at V and 4 bases at J, leaving 4 bases unmatched. The CDR3 is 15 residues long. CDR1 and CDR2 (germline): LNHDA, SQIVND (reference sequence). The CDR3 region is CASSTTGGLNQPQHF. The CDR3 DNA is TGTGCCAGTAGTACGACAGGGGGCCTAAATCAGCCCCAGCATTTT.

This clone was counted between two and nine times. This chain uses TRBV7-9 with TRBJ1-2; unclear D gene. The CDR3 totals 17 residues. Germline V gene sequence: CDR1 SEHNR, CDR2 FQNEAQ (reference sequence). V lost 2 bases to trimming and J lost 1 base, with 17 bases between them. The CDR3 DNA sequence: TGTGCCAGCAGCTTAAACACGGGTTCGGGTGGTAACTATGGCTACACCTTC. It specifies CASSLNTGSGGNYGYTF.

This chain links TRBV2 with TRBJ2-3; TRBD1 aligns across 9 bases. This CDR3 has 15 amino acids. V gave up 7 bases and J gave up 3 bases; unmatched junction bases: 8. Germline CDR1 reads SNHLY; CDR2 reads FYNNEI. In nucleotides, the CDR3 is TGTGCCAGCACATACTCGGGACAGGGAACAGATACGCAGTATTTT. This codes for CASTYSGQGTDTQYF.

The V gene is TRBV3-1 (or the pseudogene TRBV3-2), the J gene TRBJ2-2, with TRBD1 matching over 7 bases. With V trimmed by 1 base and J by 5 bases, 4 bases remained unmatched. Looked up from germline, CDR1 is LGHDT and CDR2 is YNNKEL (reference sequence). The CDR3 length is 15 residues. The CDR3 sequence: CASSQGDRRTGELFF. The CDR3 DNA sequence: TGTGCCAGCAGCCAAGGGGACAGACGTACCGGGGAGCTGTTTTTT.

The rearrangement uses TRBV5-1 and TRBJ1-5, with D perhaps TRBD1 (6 bases). This CDR3 region has 15 residues. Trimming took 0 bases from V and 2 from J, leaving 9 bases between them. In germline, CDR1 is SGHRS, CDR2 YFSETQ. The CDR3, as DNA: TGCGCCAGCAGCTTGGAGGGGGGGGGCAATCAGCCCCAGCATTTT. It is translated as CASSLEGGGNQPQHF.